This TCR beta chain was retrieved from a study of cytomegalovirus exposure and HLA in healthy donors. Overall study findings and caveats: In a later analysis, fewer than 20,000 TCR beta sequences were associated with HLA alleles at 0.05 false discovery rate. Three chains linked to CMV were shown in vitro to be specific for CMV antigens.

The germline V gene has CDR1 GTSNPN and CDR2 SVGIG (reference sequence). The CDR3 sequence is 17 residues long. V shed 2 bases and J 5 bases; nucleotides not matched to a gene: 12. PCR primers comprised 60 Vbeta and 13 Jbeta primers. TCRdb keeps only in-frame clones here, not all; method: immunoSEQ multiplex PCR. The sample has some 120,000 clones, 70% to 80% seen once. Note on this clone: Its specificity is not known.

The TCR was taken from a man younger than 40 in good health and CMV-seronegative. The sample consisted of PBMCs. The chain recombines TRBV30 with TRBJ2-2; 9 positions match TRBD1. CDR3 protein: CAWSRGQGTILTGELFF. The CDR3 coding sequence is TGTGCCTGGAGTAGGGGACAGGGAACAATTTTAACCGGGGAGCTGTTTTTT.